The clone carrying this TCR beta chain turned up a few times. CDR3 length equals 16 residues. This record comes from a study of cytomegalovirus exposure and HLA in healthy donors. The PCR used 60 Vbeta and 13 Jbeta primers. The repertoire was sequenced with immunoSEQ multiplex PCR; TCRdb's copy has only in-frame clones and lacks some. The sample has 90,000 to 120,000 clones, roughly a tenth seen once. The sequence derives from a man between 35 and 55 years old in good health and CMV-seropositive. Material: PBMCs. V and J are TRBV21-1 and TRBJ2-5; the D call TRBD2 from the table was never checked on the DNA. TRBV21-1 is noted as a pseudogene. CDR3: CASSKAGLADQETQYF. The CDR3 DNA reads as TGTGCCAGCAGCAAAGCGGGACTAGCGGACCAAGAGACCCAGTACTTC.